A single T cell receptor beta chain is shown here with its context. Investigators prepared the TCR beta libraries by applying iRepertoire HTBI primers and Arm-PCR of CDR3 regions. TCRdb passed the multiplex PCR reads through MiXCR, listing each CDR3 protein once. The profile shows around 450,000 distinct CDR3 sequences, about 22% of them singletons. This sample stems from a study of regulatory T cells in long-lasting Graves disease. The time point was: persistent/refractory GD, antithyroid drugs over 5 years with positive TRAb. PBMC-derived RNA was used for the TCR library. V lost 2 bases and J 3 bases, leaving 15 bases between the germline ends. This CDR3 has 15 residues. Germline assignment: CDR1 SGHRS and CDR2 YFSETQ.

This specimen consisted of peripheral blood mononuclear cells (PBMCs), obtained when the disease was refractory, from a patient treated with antithyroid drugs. The rearrangement links TRBV5-1 to TRBJ2-7; D may be TRBD1 or TRBD2 (5 bases each). The origin of this receptor is a female donor with Graves disease. CDR3: CASSFTARGDYEQYF. As DNA, the CDR3 is TGCGCCAGCAGCTTTACGGCGAGGGGTGACTACGAGCAGTACTTC.